This TCR beta chain was obtained from a study of cytomegalovirus exposure and HLA in healthy donors. Turning to the study itself: The same platform was used for the 130 or so validation repertoires and the roughly 670 first-cohort repertoires, a later analysis reported.

Germline V CDR1 and CDR2: SEHNR, FQNEAQ (reference sequence). This CDR3 spans 17 amino acids. V lost 5 bases to trimming and J lost 6 bases; unmatched junction nucleotides: 12. Generated by immunoSEQ multiplex PCR, the TCRdb table keeps only in-frame clones and is missing some. This table has about 150,000 clones, about 94% appearing once. Sequencing input: PBMCs. This TCR derives from a man younger than 30 in good health and CMV-seropositive. The chain combines TRBV7-9 with TRBJ2-7; the match to TRBD2 covers 14 bases. The CDR3 protein is CASSRGLAGDDTGEQYF. The CDR3 DNA reads as TGTGCCAGCAGCAGGGGACTAGCGGGAGATGATACGGGCGAGCAGTACTTC. The variable domain in full, with the rest retrieved from reference TRBV7-9 and TRBJ2-7, is DTGVSQNPRHKITKRGQNVTFRCDPISEHNRLYWYRQTLGQGPEFLTYFQNEAQLEKSRLLSDRFSAERPKGSFSTLEIQRTEQGDSAMYLCASSRGLAGDDTGEQYFGPGTRLTVT.